This T cell receptor (beta chain) came from a study of blood T cell repertoires in COVID-19 (dated by TCRdb to the early 2020s). In terms of the full investigation: Samples from collaborators originated in the United States, Italy and Spain and spanned both the acute and convalescent phases of COVID-19. Samples were obtained from the ongoing ImmuneRACE study (first 160 participants) and from over 1,000 subjects provided by 6 global collaborators. HLA class I and class II types, where available, came from metadata supplied by the sample provider rather than from assay-based typing. The sample metadata nearly always contained a de-identified subject ID, COVID-19 status, age in years and sex. The repertoires were released in a freely available public database intended as a resource for research on the immune response to SARS-CoV-2. Subjects who had been exposed to COVID-19, were actively infected with it, or had recovered from it provided the deeply sampled blood TCRbeta repertoires that made up the dataset. The prospective study material was composed of cDNA or gDNA derived from T cells, B-cell-depleted T cells, or PBMCs. On the study overall, not on this receptor specifically: The quantity of clinical and demographic metadata differed by source and by participant and was supplied without curation.

TCRbeta CDR3 regions were amplified from genomic DNA using the immunoSEQ Assay, a bias-controlled multiplex PCR. As for the authors' bioinformatics: Within the assay, amplification of reference gene primers was used to estimate how many nucleated cells each sample contained. To quantify the absolute abundance of each unique TCRbeta CDR3 rearrangement, sequence reads were collapsed and filtered. Productive Simpson clonality was computed per sample as the square root of Simpson's diversity index over productive rearrangements. TCRdb limited this immuneACCESS table to in-frame rearrangements with V and J called. A share of clones is missing; checked studies link under half to unresolved V genes, and the rest is unexplained. From that table come the V and J calls and clone size; the DNA was used to work out D and trimming. Within this sample are around 190,000 clones, with about three quarters of them counted one time only. The ten largest clonotypes hold roughly 8.7% of the sample.

For this clone: Which antigen it targets is not known. Base quality data are lacking; no much larger clone is found one base away.

Collaborating institutions collected whole blood in K2EDTA tubes following their own protocols. For TCRbeta analysis, collaborator samples were shipped as frozen whole blood, as isolated PBMCs, or as DNA extracted from either sample type. The V and J ends are trimmed by 7 bases and 5 bases, leaving 11 bases between them. The CDR3 sequence holds 12 residues, the cysteine and phenylalanine included. The retained sequence is limited to the CDR3, 36 bases, with the frame set at the first base. CDR1 and CDR2, looked up from the germline V gene, are SQVTM and ANQGSEA. This receptor was identified in a woman between 45 and 65 years old with active or convalescent COVID-19. The receptor chain draws on TRBV29-1 and TRBJ2-2; the D gene is perhaps TRBD1, on 6 matching bases. The specimen was peripheral blood. Here is the DNA: TGCAGCGCAATTCAGGGGACCGGGGAGCTGTTTTTT. Its translation reads: CSAIQGTGELFF.